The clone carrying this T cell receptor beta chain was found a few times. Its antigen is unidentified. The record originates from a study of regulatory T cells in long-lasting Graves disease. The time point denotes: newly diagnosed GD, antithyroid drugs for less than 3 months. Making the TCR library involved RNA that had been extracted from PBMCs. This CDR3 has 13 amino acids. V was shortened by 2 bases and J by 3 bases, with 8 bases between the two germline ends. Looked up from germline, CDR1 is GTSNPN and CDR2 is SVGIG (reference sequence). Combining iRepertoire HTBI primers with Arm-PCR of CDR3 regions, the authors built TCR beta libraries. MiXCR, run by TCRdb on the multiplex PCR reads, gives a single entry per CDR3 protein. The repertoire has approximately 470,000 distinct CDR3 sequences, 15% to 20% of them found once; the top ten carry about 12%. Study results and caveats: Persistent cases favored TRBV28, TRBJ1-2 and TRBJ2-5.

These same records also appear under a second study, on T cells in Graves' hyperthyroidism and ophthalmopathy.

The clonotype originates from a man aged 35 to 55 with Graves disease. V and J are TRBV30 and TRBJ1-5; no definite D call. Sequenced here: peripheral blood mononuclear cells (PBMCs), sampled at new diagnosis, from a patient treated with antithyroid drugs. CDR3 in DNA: TGTGCCTGGAGTCCCGATACCAATCAGCCCCAGCATTTT. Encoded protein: CAWSPDTNQPQHF. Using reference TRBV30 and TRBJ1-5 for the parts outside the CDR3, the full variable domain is SQTIHQWPATLVQPVGSPLSLECTVEGTSNPNLYWYRQAAGRGLQLLFYSVGIGQISSEVPQNLSASRPQDRQFILSSKKLLLSDSGFYLCAWSPDTNQPQHFGDGTRLSIL.